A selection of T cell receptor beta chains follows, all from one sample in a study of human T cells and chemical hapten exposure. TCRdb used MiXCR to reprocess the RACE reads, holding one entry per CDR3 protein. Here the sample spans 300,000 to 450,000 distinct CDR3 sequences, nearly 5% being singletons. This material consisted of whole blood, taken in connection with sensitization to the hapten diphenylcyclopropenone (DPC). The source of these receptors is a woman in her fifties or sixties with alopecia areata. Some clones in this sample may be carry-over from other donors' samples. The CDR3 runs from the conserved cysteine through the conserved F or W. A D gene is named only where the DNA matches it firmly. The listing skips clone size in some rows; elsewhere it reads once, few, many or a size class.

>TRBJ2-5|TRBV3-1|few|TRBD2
TGTGCCAGCAGCCAAGATCCCGCGGGGGGTCCTCGGGAGACCCAGTACTTC
CASSQDPAGGPRETQYF
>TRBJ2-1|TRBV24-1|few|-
TGTGCCACCAGTGACGGGGCCTACAATGAGCAGTTCTTC
CATSDGAYNEQFF
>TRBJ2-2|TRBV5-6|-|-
TGTGCCTCCGCCCCAACGGGGAACACCGGGGAGCTGTTTTTT
CASAPTGNTGELFF
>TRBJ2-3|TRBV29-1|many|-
TGCAGCGTTGAAAAAGGGCCGGCAGGCCGCACAGATACGCAGTATTTT
CSVEKGPAGRTDTQYF
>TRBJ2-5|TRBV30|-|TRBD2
TGTGCCTGGAGTGTACGAGGGACTACTAAAGAGACCCAGTACTTC
CAWSVRGTTKETQYF
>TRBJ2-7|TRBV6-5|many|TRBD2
TGTGCCAGCAGTTACGGGACTAGCGGGAGGGCCGAGCAGTACTTC
CASSYGTSGRAEQYF
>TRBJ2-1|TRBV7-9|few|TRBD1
TGTGCCAGCAGCCGAGCGGGACAGGGTGTTTACAATGAGCAGTTCTTC
CASSRAGQGVYNEQFF
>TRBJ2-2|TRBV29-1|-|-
TGCAGCGTTGCTTTTTGGGCCGGGGAGCTGTTTTTT
CSVAFWAGELFF
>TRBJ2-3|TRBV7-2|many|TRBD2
TGTGCCAGCAGCTCTAGCGGGAGGGTTTCGGCTACGCAGTATTTT
CASSSSGRVSATQYF
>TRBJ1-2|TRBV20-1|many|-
TGCAGTGCTAGAATCCAAGAAAGCTACACCTTC
CSARIQESYTF
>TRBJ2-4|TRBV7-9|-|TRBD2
TGTGCCAGCAGCTTAGCGCTCGGAATAGCGGGCATTCAGTACTTC
CASSLALGIAGIQYF
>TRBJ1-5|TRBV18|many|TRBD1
TGTGCCAGCTCACCGACGGGACAGGGAAACAATCAGCCCCAGCATTTT
CASSPTGQGNNQPQHF
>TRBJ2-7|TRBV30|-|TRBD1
TGTGCCTGGAGTGTAGGGGGCGGCTCCTACGAGCAGTACTTC
CAWSVGGGSYEQYF
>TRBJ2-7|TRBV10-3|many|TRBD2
TGTGCCATCAGTGATTCTTTGGGACTAGCGGCCTCCTACGAGCAGTACTTC
CAISDSLGLAASYEQYF
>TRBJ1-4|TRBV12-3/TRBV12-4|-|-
TGTGCCAGCACTACCCACGATTTTGAAGAACTGTTTTTT
CASTTHDFEELFF
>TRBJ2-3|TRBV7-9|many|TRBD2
TGTGCCAGCAGAGCAGCCCCTAGCGGGGGGGATAGAGATACGCAGTATTTT
CASRAAPSGGDRDTQYF
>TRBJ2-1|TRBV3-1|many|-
TGTGCCAGCAGCCACACTGTTACCTATTTTGGGAATGAGCAGTTCTTC
CASSHTVTYFGNEQFF
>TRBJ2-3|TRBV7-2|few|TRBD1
TGTGCCAGCAGCTTACAGACAGGGGGCACAGATACGCAGTATTTT
CASSLQTGGTDTQYF
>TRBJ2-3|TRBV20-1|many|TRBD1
TGCAGTGCTAGGTCCCGCCGGGACAGATACTCCCCCACAGATACGCAGTATTTT
CSARSRRDRYSPTDTQYF
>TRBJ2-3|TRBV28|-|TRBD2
TGTGCCAGCCTTACTAGCGGGATAAGCACAGATACGCAGTATTTT
CASLTSGISTDTQYF
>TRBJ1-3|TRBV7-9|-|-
TGTGCCAGCATCACGGAATCGGGAAACACCATATATTTT
CASITESGNTIYF
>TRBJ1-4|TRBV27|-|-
TGTGCCAGCAGTCTACAGGGTTTTTTCGAAAAACTGTTTTTT
CASSLQGFFEKLFF
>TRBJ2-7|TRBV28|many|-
TGTGCCGCGGGGTCAAGCTCCTACGAGCAGTACTTC
CAAGSSSYEQYF
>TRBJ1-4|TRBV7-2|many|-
TGTGCCAGCATGAGGGTCGGTGAAAAACTGTTTTTT
CASMRVGEKLFF
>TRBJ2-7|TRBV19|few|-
TGTGCCAGTAGGGACGGGATTCACGAGCAGTACTTC
CASRDGIHEQYF
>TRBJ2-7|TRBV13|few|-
TGTGCCAGCAGCTTGGGTGTCCGGGGCCCCTACGAGCAGTACTTC
CASSLGVRGPYEQYF
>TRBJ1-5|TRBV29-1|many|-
TGCAGCGTTGAAGGGGGGGCTGGGCAGCCCCAGCATTTT
CSVEGGAGQPQHF
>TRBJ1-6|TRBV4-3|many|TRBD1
TGCGCCAGCAGCCAAGGGGAAGCAGGGGGCGATTCACCCCTCCACTTT
CASSQGEAGGDSPLHF
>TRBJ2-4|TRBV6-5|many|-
TGTGTCAGGTCGAGGGGAGTAGCCAAAAACATTCAGTACTTC
CVRSRGVAKNIQYF
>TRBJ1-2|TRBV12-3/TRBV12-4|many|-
TGTGCCAGCAGTTTAGGGGTGGAGGGACAAGCGGTTGGCTACACCTTC
CASSLGVEGQAVGYTF
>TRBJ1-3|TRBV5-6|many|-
TGTGCCAGCAGCCCCCCCGCTGGAAACACCATATATTTT
CASSPPAGNTIYF
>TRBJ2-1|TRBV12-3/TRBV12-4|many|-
TGTGCCTCGGTAGCGAGCTCCTACAATGAGCAGTTCTTC
CASVASSYNEQFF
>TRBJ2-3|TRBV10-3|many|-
TGTGCCATCAGTGGGTCGGGCTCAGATACGCAGTATTTT
CAISGSGSDTQYF
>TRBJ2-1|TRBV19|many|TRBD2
TGTGCCAGTAGTGTCCCCTTATGGGCGGGGGGGCTAGATGAGCAGTTCTTC
CASSVPLWAGGLDEQFF
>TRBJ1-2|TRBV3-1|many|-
TGTGCCAGCAGCCAGAGGGGGGTGGATGGCTACACCTTC
CASSQRGVDGYTF
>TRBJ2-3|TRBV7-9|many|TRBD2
TGTGCCAGCAGCCCCAGGGGGCTAGCGGGAGGCACAGATACGCAGTATTTT
CASSPRGLAGGTDTQYF
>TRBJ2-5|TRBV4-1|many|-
TGCGCCAGCAGCCCAGAAGTTGGACTCAGAGAGACCCAGTACTTC
CASSPEVGLRETQYF
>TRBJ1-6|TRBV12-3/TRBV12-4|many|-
TGTGCCAGCAGTTCTTCCAGAGATTCACCCCTCCACTTT
CASSSSRDSPLHF
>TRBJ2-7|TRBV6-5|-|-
TGTGCCAGCAGTTCCACCCCCTACGAGCAGTACTTC
CASSSTPYEQYF
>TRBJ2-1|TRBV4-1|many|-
TGCGCCAGCCGGGGTCGACCCAATGAGCAGTTCTTC
CASRGRPNEQFF
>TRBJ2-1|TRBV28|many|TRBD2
TGTGCCAGCAGTTTATACGGGGGGGGCTCCTACAATGAGCAGTTCTTC
CASSLYGGGSYNEQFF
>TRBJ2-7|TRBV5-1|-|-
TGCGCCAGCAGCTCAGGGGTTACCGTCTACGAGCAGTACTTC
CASSSGVTVYEQYF
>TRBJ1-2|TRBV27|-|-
TGTGCCAGCAGTTATCCAAGTAACTATGGCTACACCTTC
CASSYPSNYGYTF
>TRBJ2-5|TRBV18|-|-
TGTGCCAGCTCACCCACTCAGCGGGCCAAGGGAGAGACCCAGTACTTC
CASSPTQRAKGETQYF
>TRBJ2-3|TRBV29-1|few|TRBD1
TGCAGCGTTGAAGAGGACAGGGGTACAGATACGCAGTATTTT
CSVEEDRGTDTQYF
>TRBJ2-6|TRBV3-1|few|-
TGTGCCAGCAGCCAAGATGGCCCCCCGATAGGGGCCAACGTCCTGACTTTC
CASSQDGPPIGANVLTF
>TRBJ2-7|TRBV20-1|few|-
TGCAGTGCTAGAGGCTGGGACACGGCCTACGAGCAGTACTTC
CSARGWDTAYEQYF
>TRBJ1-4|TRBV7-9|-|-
TGTGCCAGCAGCTTAGATCAAGGTCCCGGTGCAACTAATGAAAAACTGTTTTTT
CASSLDQGPGATNEKLFF
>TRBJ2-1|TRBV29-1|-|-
TGCAGCGTTGCAGACCAGGGGTTCAATGAGCAGTTCTTC
CSVADQGFNEQFF
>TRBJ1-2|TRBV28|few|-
TGTGCCAGCATCCGAGGGGCGGCTGCTAACTATGGCTACACCTTC
CASIRGAAANYGYTF
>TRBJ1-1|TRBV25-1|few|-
TGTGCCAGCAGTGAATATCGGGGAAGCACTGAAGCTTTCTTT
CASSEYRGSTEAFF
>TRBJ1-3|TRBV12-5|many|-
TGTGCTAGTGCCCCTACGGCTGCCGGAAACACCATATATTTT
CASAPTAAGNTIYF
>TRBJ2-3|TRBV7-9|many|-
TGTGCCAGCAGCTTAGTAGCAGATACGCAGTATTTT
CASSLVADTQYF